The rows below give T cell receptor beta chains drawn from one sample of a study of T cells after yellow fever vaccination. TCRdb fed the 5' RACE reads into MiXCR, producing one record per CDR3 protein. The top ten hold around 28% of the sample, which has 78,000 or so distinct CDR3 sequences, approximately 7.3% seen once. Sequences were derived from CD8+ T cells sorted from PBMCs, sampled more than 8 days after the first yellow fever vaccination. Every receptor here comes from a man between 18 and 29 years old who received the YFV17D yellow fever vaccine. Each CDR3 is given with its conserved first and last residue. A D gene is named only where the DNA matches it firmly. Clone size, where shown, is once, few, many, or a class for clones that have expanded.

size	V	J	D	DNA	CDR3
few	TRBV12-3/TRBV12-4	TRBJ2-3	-	TGTGCCAGCAGTTTAACGGGACTGGGAGATACGCAGTATTTT	CASSLTGLGDTQYF
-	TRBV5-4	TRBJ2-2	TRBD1	TGTGCCAGCAGCCCAGGGGACAGGGGGGAAGACGGGGAGCTGTTTTTT	CASSPGDRGEDGELFF
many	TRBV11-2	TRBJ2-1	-	TGTGCCAGCAGCTTATGGCAGGAGCAGTTCTTC	CASSLWQEQFF
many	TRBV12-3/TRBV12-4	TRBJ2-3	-	TGTGCCGTTCAGGGATTTAGGGGAGATACGCAGTATTTT	CAVQGFRGDTQYF
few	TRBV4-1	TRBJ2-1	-	TGCGCCAGCAGCCAAGTCCTTCAGGGAGGTAATGAGCAGTTCTTC	CASSQVLQGGNEQFF
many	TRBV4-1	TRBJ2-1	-	TGCGCCAGCAGACAAGGGGCCCAGGGGGAGGTCCTGGGCTCCTACAATGAGCAGTTCTTC	CASRQGAQGEVLGSYNEQFF
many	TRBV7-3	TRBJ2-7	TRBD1	TGTGCCAGCAGCCCGGGACAGGGTCCCTACGAGCAGTACTTC	CASSPGQGPYEQYF
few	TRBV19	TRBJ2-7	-	TGTGCCAGTAGCCTAGCCGCGGGATACGAGCAGTACTTC	CASSLAAGYEQYF
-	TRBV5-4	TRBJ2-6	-	TGTGCCAGCAGCTTGGCCCCCTACTCTGGGGCCAACGTCCTGACTTTC	CASSLAPYSGANVLTF
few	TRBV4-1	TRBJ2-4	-	TGCGCCAGCAGCCAAGAATCCGGGGGGCAGGCCAAAAACATTCAGTACTTC	CASSQESGGQAKNIQYF
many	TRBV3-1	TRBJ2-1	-	TGTGCCAGCAGCCCCTGGCGGGGGCGTTACAATGAGCAGTTCTTC	CASSPWRGRYNEQFF
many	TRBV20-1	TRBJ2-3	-	TGCAGTGAATCGAGGGTGGGGACAGATACGCAGTATTTT	CSESRVGTDTQYF
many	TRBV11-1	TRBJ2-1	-	TGTGCCAGCAGCTCAATGTCAGATGAGCAGTTCTTC	CASSSMSDEQFF
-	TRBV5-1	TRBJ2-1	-	TGCGCCAGCAGCTCTGGTTATGATGAGCAGTTCTTC	CASSSGYDEQFF
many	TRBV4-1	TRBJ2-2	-	TGCGCCAGCAGCCCAATCCTGAACACCGGGGAGCTGTTTTTT	CASSPILNTGELFF
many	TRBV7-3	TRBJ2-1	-	TGTGCCAGCAGCTTAGAGTTGAGCTCCTACAATGAGCAGTTCTTC	CASSLELSSYNEQFF
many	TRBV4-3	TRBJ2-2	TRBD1	TGCGCCAGCAGCCAAGATCCGGGACAGGGCTCCGGGGAGCTGTTTTTT	CASSQDPGQGSGELFF
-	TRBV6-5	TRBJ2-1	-	TGTGCCAGCAGTTACGAGGACTACGGGCGCTATGAGCAGTTCTTC	CASSYEDYGRYEQFF
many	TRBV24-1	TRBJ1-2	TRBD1	TGTGCCACCAGTACCCACAGGGGGAGAAACTATGGCTACACCTTC	CATSTHRGRNYGYTF
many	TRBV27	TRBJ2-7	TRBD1	TGTGCCAGCAGTACACACAGGGGTGGGGGCTCCTACGAGCAGTACTTC	CASSTHRGGGSYEQYF
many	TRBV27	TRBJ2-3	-	TGTGCCAGCACTCCCCTTGGCAGCCTCACAGATACGCAGTATTTT	CASTPLGSLTDTQYF
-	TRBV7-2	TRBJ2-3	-	TGTGCCAGCAGCTTCTGGGGGCTGGGGACAGATACGCAGTATTTT	CASSFWGLGTDTQYF
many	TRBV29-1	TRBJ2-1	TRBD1	TGCAGCGAACTTGGGGACAGTAGTGAGCAGTTCTTC	CSELGDSSEQFF
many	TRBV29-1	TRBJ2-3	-	TGCAGCGTTGAAACCGTTCTGGGTGTGCGAGATACGCAGTATTTT	CSVETVLGVRDTQYF
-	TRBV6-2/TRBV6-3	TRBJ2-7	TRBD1	TGTGCCAGCGGTTCGGACAGGGCAGACGAGCAGTACTTC	CASGSDRADEQYF
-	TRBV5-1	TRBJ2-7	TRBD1	TGCGCCAGCAGCTTTGGGGACAGGGGAAGCGCCGAGCAGTACTTC	CASSFGDRGSAEQYF
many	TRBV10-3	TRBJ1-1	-	TGTGCCATCAGTGAAGGGGGTATGCACACTGAAGCTTTCTTT	CAISEGGMHTEAFF
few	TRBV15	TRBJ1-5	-	TGTGCCACCAGCAGAGGCGACGCGATTTCTCAGCCCCAGCATTTT	CATSRGDAISQPQHF
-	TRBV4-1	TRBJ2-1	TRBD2	TGCGCCAGCAGCCGCAGTGCGGGGGGATACAATGAGCAGTTCTTC	CASSRSAGGYNEQFF
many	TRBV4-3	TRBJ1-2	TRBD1	TGCGCCAGCAGCCAGGACAGGGCAAACTATGGCTACACCTTC	CASSQDRANYGYTF
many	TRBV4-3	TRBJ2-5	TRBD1	TGCGCCAGCAGCCAAGACGGGACAGGGGATGTGGAGACCCAGTACTTC	CASSQDGTGDVETQYF
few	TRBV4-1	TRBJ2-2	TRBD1	TGCGCCAGCAGCCAGTGGGACAGGGAAACCACCGGGGAGCTGTTTTTT	CASSQWDRETTGELFF
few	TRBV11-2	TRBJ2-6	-	TGTGCCAGCAGCTTAGCAGGGAGTGGGGCCAACGTCCTGACTTTC	CASSLAGSGANVLTF
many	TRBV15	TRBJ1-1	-	TGTGCCACCAGCCGCCGTATTTGGCGTCGGCTTAACACTGAAGCTTTCTTT	CATSRRIWRRLNTEAFF
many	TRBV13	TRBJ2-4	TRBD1	TGTGCCAGCAGCGGACAGGGGGCGGCCAAAAACATTCAGTACTTC	CASSGQGAAKNIQYF
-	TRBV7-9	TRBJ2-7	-	TGTGCCAGCAGCTCAACCGGGGGGGGACAGCCCTACGAGCAGTACTTC	CASSSTGGGQPYEQYF
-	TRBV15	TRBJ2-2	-	TGTGCCACCAGCACCTTAACCAGGGACACCGTGGAGCTGTTTTTT	CATSTLTRDTVELFF
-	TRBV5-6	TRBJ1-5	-	TGTGCCAGCAGCGCAACAGGAAGCAATCAGCCCCAGCATTTT	CASSATGSNQPQHF
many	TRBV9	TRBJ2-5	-	TGTGCCAGCAGCGTAGCTGGGGGGCCCCAAGAGACCCAGTACTTC	CASSVAGGPQETQYF
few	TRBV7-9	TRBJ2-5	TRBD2	TGTGCCAGCAGCGCAACGACTAGCGGGACCCTAGAGACCCAGTACTTC	CASSATTSGTLETQYF
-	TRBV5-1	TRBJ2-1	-	TGCGCCAGCAGCCCGGCTTACCTCTTGTCCTACAATGAGCAGTTCTTC	CASSPAYLLSYNEQFF
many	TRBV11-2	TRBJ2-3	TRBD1	TGTGCCAGCAGCAAGGGACAGGGGCTTAGCACAGATACGCAGTATTTT	CASSKGQGLSTDTQYF
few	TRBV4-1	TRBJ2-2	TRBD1	TGCGCCAGCAGCCAGTGGGACAGAAACACCGGGGAGCTGTTTTTT	CASSQWDRNTGELFF
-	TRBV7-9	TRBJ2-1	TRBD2	TGTGCCAGCAGCTTATATAGCGGGGGGTACTCCTACAATGAGCAGTTCTTC	CASSLYSGGYSYNEQFF
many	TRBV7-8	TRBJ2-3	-	TGTGCCAGCAGCTGGCTATCCGATGTTTGGACAGATACGCAGTATTTT	CASSWLSDVWTDTQYF